Following are 17 T cell receptor beta chains from one sample sequenced in a study of cytomegalovirus exposure and HLA in healthy donors. PCR was performed using 60 Vbeta and 13 Jbeta primers. Produced via immunoSEQ multiplex PCR; TCRdb's table is partial and in-frame only. This table has 120,000 to 150,000 clones, around 80% appearing once. The sample comprised PBMCs. All receptors derive from a middle-aged man in good health and CMV-seropositive.

The chain has TRBV2 and TRBJ1-5, with TRBD1 matching over 8 bases. The CDR3 runs 13 residues. Trimming removed 7 bases from V and 6 bases from J; junction bases left unmatched: 5. Per germline, CDR1 SNHLY and CDR2 FYNNEI. The CDR3 nucleotides are TGTGCCAGCAAGGACAGGGTCGGTCAGCCCCAGCATTTT. Protein: CASKDRVGQPQHF.

The chain combines TRBV20-1 with TRBJ2-1, with D unclear. CDR3 size: 10 residues. Germline V lookup: CDR1 DFQATT, CDR2 SNEGSKA (reference sequence). The germline V and J ends were trimmed by 1 base and 12 bases, with 7 bases remaining between them. The CDR3 loop is CSARGSGQFF. The CDR3 DNA is TGCAGTGCTAGAGGGTCGGGGCAGTTCTTC.

The V call is TRBV5-1, the J call TRBJ2-7, with a tentative D call TRBD1 (6 bases). The CDR3 extends over 15 amino acids. Trimming pared 4 bases from V and 0 bases from J, leaving 14 bases between. The germline gives CDR1 SGHRS, CDR2 YFSETQ. In nucleotides, the CDR3 is TGCGCCAGCAGCCCCACGCTCAGGGGCTCCTACGAGCAGTACTTC. Amino acid sequence: CASSPTLRGSYEQYF.

The chain combines TRBV10-3 with TRBJ1-2; maybe TRBD1 (5 bases). This CDR3 has 13 residues. CDR1 is ENHRY, CDR2 SYGVKD, per germline. The V end was cut by 9 bases, the J end by 4 bases, with 15 bases between. The CDR3 loop is CAMGSGLSYGYTF. DNA for the CDR3: TGTGCCATGGGTTCGGGACTGTCCTATGGCTACACCTTC.

The gene calls are TRBV5-1 and TRBJ1-1, with D uncertain. V was cut by 0 bases and J by 5 bases, with 14 bases left in between. Germline values: CDR1 SGHRS, CDR2 YFSETQ. This CDR3 has 15 amino acids. The CDR3 DNA reads as TGCGCCAGCAGCTTGGAATTCTTTTCAGGAACTGAAGCTTTCTTT. It specifies CASSLEFFSGTEAFF.

The chain has TRBV4-3 and TRBJ2-1, with D possibly matching TRBD2 (6 bases). With 4 bases removed from V and 0 bases from J, the gap between germline ends came to 13 bases. The CDR3 is made up of 16 amino acids. CDR1 LGHNA and CDR2 YSLEER come from the germline V gene. The CDR3 region is CASSRGAVGSYNEQFF. CDR3 in DNA: TGCGCCAGCAGCCGCGGGGCCGTCGGCTCCTACAATGAGCAGTTCTTC.

This sequence joins TRBV28 and TRBJ1-1, with unresolved D. Germline assignment: CDR1 MDHEN and CDR2 SYDVKM. The CDR3 sequence is 12 residues long. With 1 base removed from V and 7 bases from J, the gap between germline ends came to 7 bases. The CDR3 protein is CASSLLEGEAFF. CDR3 sequence (DNA): TGTGCCAGCAGTTTATTAGAGGGTGAAGCTTTCTTT.

This CDR3 reads CATQGVGTEAFF. The CDR3 nucleotides are TGTGCCACCCAGGGGGTCGGCACTGAAGCTTTCTTT. The V call is TRBV10-3, the J call TRBJ1-1, with 7 bases fitting TRBD1. The CDR3 runs 12 residues. The V gene end was trimmed by 10 bases and the J gene end by 4 bases; junction bases not matched to a gene: 6. Germline lookup yields CDR1 ENHRY and CDR2 SYGVKD.

V and J are TRBV19 and TRBJ2-4, with D possibly matching TRBD2 (6 bases). Trimming took 1 base from V and 7 from J, leaving 14 bases between them. Germline V gene sequence: CDR1 LNHDA, CDR2 SQIVND (reference sequence). The CDR3 covers 15 residues. This chain's CDR3 is CASSIAPPGLNIQYF. The CDR3 nucleotides read TGTGCCAGTAGTATAGCCCCTCCGGGACTGAACATTCAGTACTTC.

The chain uses TRBV25-1 and TRBJ2-5; no definite D call. The end of the DNA fits TRBJ2-7 better, so the J call may be wrong. The CDR3 covers 15 residues. Germline values: CDR1 MGHDK, CDR2 SYGVNS. The CDR3 here is CASSEPEGSLSEQYF. DNA of the CDR3: TGTGCCAGCAGTGAACCTGAAGGCAGTCTTAGCGAGCAGTACTTC.

This sequence joins TRBV2 and TRBJ2-5, with 10 bases lining up with TRBD2. In germline, CDR1 is SNHLY, CDR2 FYNNEI. The V gene end was trimmed by 6 bases and the J gene end by 5 bases; junction bases not matched to a gene: 12. The CDR3 runs to 16 residues. The CDR3 loop reads CASRFQRGGREETQYF. The DNA of the CDR3 is TGTGCCAGCAGATTTCAGCGGGGGGGCCGAGAGGAGACCCAGTACTTC.

This rearrangement joins TRBV6-6 to TRBJ2-2; a weak D match, TRBD2 (6 bases). Trimming shortened V by 5 bases and J by 7 bases, and 17 bases separated the two germline ends. The CDR3 length is 15 residues. CDR1 is MNHNY, CDR2 SVGAGI, per germline (reference sequence). This CDR3 reads CASSPPPAEGGELFF. In DNA, the CDR3 is TGTGCCAGCAGTCCCCCCCCAGCGGAGGGCGGGGAGCTGTTTTTT.

On this clone: A junction end diverges from the germline sequence, so it may reflect a read error. The gene calls are TRBV29-1 and TRBJ2-3; 8 nucleotides match TRBD2. The CDR3 loop spans 14 amino acids. Germline loops: CDR1 SQVTM, CDR2 ANQGSEA. The CDR3 protein is CSVVGGRFTDAQYF. For the CDR3, the DNA is TGCAGCGTTGTTGGCGGGAGGTTCACAGATGCGCAGTATTTT.

V and J are TRBV10-2 and TRBJ2-3, with TRBD2 as a possible D gene (6 bases). There are 14 residues in the CDR3. Trimming took off 5 bases at V and 2 bases at J, with 11 bases between the two ends. Germline V gives CDR1 WSHSY, CDR2 SAAADI. CDR3 in amino acids: CASSSGTPTDTQYF. The CDR3 coding sequence is TGCGCCAGCAGTTCCGGGACTCCCACAGATACGCAGTATTTT.

This rearrangement joins TRBV19 to TRBJ2-2; tentatively, D is TRBD1 (5 bases). This CDR3 contains 15 residues. CDR1 is LNHDA, CDR2 SQIVND, per germline (reference sequence). Trimming took 6 bases from V and 4 from J, leaving 15 bases between them. The CDR3, as DNA: TGTGCCAGTAGGATACAGGTTACGAGCACCGGGGAGCTGTTTTTT. This sequence encodes CASRIQVTSTGELFF.

With respect to this clone: A read error is likely here: a far larger clone is one base away. The rearrangement uses TRBV28 and TRBJ2-7; perhaps TRBD1 as D (5 bases). Trimming left V 5 bases short and J 3 bases short, with 14 bases between. This CDR3 has 14 residues. Germline V lookup: CDR1 MDHEN, CDR2 SYDVKM. CDR3 region: CASSVQGSLYEQYF. The CDR3 DNA sequence: TGTGCCAGCAGTGTTCAGGGCAGCCTCTACGAGCAGTACTTC. The variable domain in full, completed from reference TRBV28 and TRBJ2-7, reads DVKVTQSSRYLVKRTGEKVFLECVQDMDHENMFWYRQDPGLGLRLIYFSYDVKMKEKGDIPEGYSVSREKKERFSLILESASTNQTSMYLCASSVQGSLYEQYFGPGTRLTVT.

The chain uses TRBV29-1 and TRBJ1-2; no reliable D call. Germline CDR1 reads SQVTM; CDR2 reads ANQGSEA. The CDR3 runs to 14 residues. With 0 bases removed from V and 4 bases from J, the gap between germline ends came to 12 bases. The CDR3 DNA sequence: TGCAGCGTTGAAGAAGGAGGACGGATCTATGGCTACACCTTC. Translated: CSVEEGGRIYGYTF. The variable domain in full, completed from reference TRBV29-1 and TRBJ1-2, reads SAVISQKPSRDICQRGTSLTIQCQVDSQVTMMFWYRQQPGQSLTLIATANQGSEATYESGFVIDKFPISRPNLTFSTLTVSNMSPEDSSIYLCSVEEGGRIYGYTFGSGTRLTVV.